A single sample is the source of the 5 T cell receptor beta chains below, sequenced in a study of T cell changes during pregnancy in multiple sclerosis. Clones were read by immunoSEQ multiplex PCR, and TCRdb kept only the in-frame ones, dropping some. The data show 40,000 to 45,000 clones, with roughly 87% seen just once and roughly 1.2% held by the top ten. Source: CD4+ T cells from peripheral blood mononuclear cells, taken in the first trimester of pregnancy. The receptor set was obtained from a female donor with multiple sclerosis, enrolled in a pregnancy study.

This rearrangement joins TRBV10-1 to TRBJ2-2; D call uncertain. V was clipped by 7 bases and J by 0 bases, with 6 bases between them. Germline loops: CDR1 WNHNN, CDR2 SYGVQD (reference sequence). The CDR3 runs to 13 residues. The DNA for the CDR3 is TGCGCCAGCAAATCTACGAACACCGGGGAGCTGTTTTTT. Translation: CASKSTNTGELFF.

CDR3 nucleotide sequence: TGTGCCAGCAGCTTATTAGACTATTTCACTGAAGCTTTCTTT. It codes for CASSLLDYFTEAFF. V and J are TRBV13 and TRBJ1-1, with D uncertain. CDR3 length: 14 amino acids. Germline V gene sequence: CDR1 PRHDT, CDR2 FYEKMQ (reference sequence). V lost 2 bases and J 4 bases, leaving 11 bases between the germline ends.

This clone occurred once. The chain joins TRBV7-9 to TRBJ2-1, with 13 bases that match TRBD2. The CDR3 is made up of 17 amino acids. Germline V gene lookup returns CDR1 SEHNR and CDR2 FQNEAQ (reference sequence). Trimming removed 1 base from V and 8 bases from J; junction bases left unmatched: 8. The CDR3 DNA follows: TGTGCCAGCAGCTTAGGGTGGACTAGCGGGAGTAGGGATGAGCAGTTCTTC. Protein: CASSLGWTSGSRDEQFF.

This chain connects TRBV30 to TRBJ1-4, with D unclear. CDR3 length: 13 residues. Germline CDR1 GTSNPN, CDR2 SVGIG (reference sequence). With 1 base removed from V and 8 bases from J, the gap between germline ends came to 11 bases. The CDR3 reads CAWSGPEREKLFF. Written as DNA, the CDR3 is TGTGCCTGGAGTGGACCCGAGCGGGAAAAACTGTTTTTT.

This clone was recorded only once. The chain employs TRBV7-2 and TRBJ2-3; D uncertain. Germline V gene lookup returns CDR1 SGHTA and CDR2 FQGNSA. Trimming removed 1 base at V and 1 base at J, with 12 bases between. This CDR3 region has 16 residues. CDR3 sequence (DNA): TGTGCCAGCAGCTTAGGGCTAAGCGCCGGCACAGATACGCAGTATTTT. Protein sequence: CASSLGLSAGTDTQYF.